Following are 32 T cell receptor beta chains from one sample sequenced in a study of blood T cell repertoires in COVID-19. Sequencing was performed with immunoSEQ multiplex PCR; in TCRdb, only in-frame clones are kept and a portion is missing. The profile shows under 450,000 clones, approximately 91% of them singletons. Sequencing input: peripheral blood. These receptors all stem from a woman aged 40 to 50 with COVID-19, enrolled during active disease.

Comments on this clone: The sample contains more than one DNA sequence encoding this CDR3. The genes are TRBV2 and TRBJ1-1, with 7 bases aligning to TRBD1. The CDR3 spans 13 residues. The V gene end was trimmed by 4 bases and the J gene end by 5 bases; junction bases not matched to a gene: 4. CDR1 and CDR2 from the germline V gene are SNHLY and FYNNEI. The CDR3 is CASSVDRETEAFF. The DNA of the CDR3 is TGTGCCAGCAGTGTAGACAGGGAAACTGAAGCTTTCTTT.

This clone was detected only a few times. The chain employs TRBV28 and TRBJ1-5; D is unclear. Germline CDR1 MDHEN, CDR2 SYDVKM. The CDR3 extends over 14 amino acids. Trimming left V 6 bases short and J 9 bases short, with 18 bases between. This chain's CDR3 is CASSPSGPGWPQHF. For the CDR3, the DNA is TGTGCCAGCAGCCCCTCCGGGCCGGGGTGGCCCCAGCATTTT.

This chain uses TRBV27 with TRBJ1-5; TRBD1 might be the D (6 bases). V shed 11 bases and J shed 3 bases, with 8 bases lying between them. This CDR3 spans 11 amino acids. Germline CDR1 is MNHEY and CDR2 is SMNVEV (reference sequence). Here the CDR3 reads CAGTLNQPQHF. The CDR3, as DNA: TGTGCCGGGACACTCAATCAGCCCCAGCATTTT.

This clone was seen many times. V is TRBV6-4 and J is TRBJ2-1; 9 positions match TRBD2. J was trimmed by 5 bases and V by 6 bases; bases with no gene match: 8. This CDR3 has 15 residues. CDR1 MRHNA and CDR2 SNTAGT come from the germline V gene. This chain's CDR3 is CASSETSGYNNEQFF. In DNA, the CDR3 is TGTGCCAGCAGCGAGACTAGCGGTTACAACAATGAGCAGTTCTTC.

The chain links TRBV28 to TRBJ1-5; no clear D gene. The germline gives CDR1 MDHEN, CDR2 SYDVKM. Trimming took off 4 bases at V and 0 bases at J, with 10 bases between the two ends. The CDR3 spans 15 residues. CDR3 sequence: CASSSGLHSNQPQHF. In DNA, the CDR3 is TGTGCCAGCAGTTCGGGGTTACATAGCAATCAGCCCCAGCATTTT.

The chain combines TRBV19 with TRBJ1-5; D gene ambiguous. The CDR3 is 13 residues long. V dropped 1 base and J dropped 11 bases, with 12 bases sitting between them. The germline CDR1 and CDR2 sequences are LNHDA and SQIVND (reference sequence). The CDR3 loop is CASSIGRAEAQHF. The CDR3 nucleotides read TGTGCCAGTAGTATAGGTCGTGCCGAGGCCCAGCATTTT.

The gene calls are TRBV28 and TRBJ1-2; 10 bases match TRBD1. Germline trimming cut 5 bases from V and 6 bases from J; bases unmatched to any gene: 12. This CDR3 contains 16 residues. Germline lookup yields CDR1 MDHEN and CDR2 SYDVKM. Here the CDR3 DNA reads TGTGCCAGCAGTCCTTCTCCGGGACAGGGGTTAGATGGCTACACCTTC. This codes for CASSPSPGQGLDGYTF.

The chain uses TRBV11-2 and TRBJ2-7; TRBD1 aligns across 8 bases. The CDR3 loop spans 14 amino acids. The germline V gene encodes CDR1 SGHAT and CDR2 FQNNGV. The trim removed 2 bases at V and 5 bases at J, leaving 5 bases unmatched. CDR3 in DNA: TGTGCCAGCAGCTTATCGACAGGGGACGACGAGCAGTACTTC. This sequence encodes CASSLSTGDDEQYF.

The chain couples TRBV19 to TRBJ1-5; 8 bases are shared with TRBD1. The CDR3 is 14 residues long. CDR1 LNHDA and CDR2 SQIVND come from the germline V gene (reference sequence). J gave up 7 bases and V 6 bases, and 8 bases lay outside the gene matches. CDR3 region: CASSGDRGKQPQHF. Here the CDR3 DNA reads TGTGCCAGTAGCGGCGACAGGGGTAAGCAGCCCCAGCATTTT.

The chain has TRBV6-5 and TRBJ2-1, with D possibly matching TRBD2 (5 bases). Looked up from germline, CDR1 is MNHEY and CDR2 is SVGAGI. The ends were cut back, 4 bases at V and 0 bases at J, with 10 bases in the middle. CDR3 size: 15 residues. The CDR3 DNA sequence: TGTGCCAGCAGTTCGAGCGGTAGCTCCTACAATGAGCAGTTCTTC. Translated: CASSSSGSSYNEQFF.

The chain has TRBV19 and TRBJ1-5, with D unresolved. The germline gives CDR1 LNHDA, CDR2 SQIVND (reference sequence). The CDR3 consists of 16 residues. V lost 3 bases and J 4 bases, leaving 16 bases between the germline ends. The CDR3, as DNA: TGTGCCAGTAGTATTAGAGCAAGCAGACAAAATCAGCCCCAGCATTTT. Protein: CASSIRASRQNQPQHF.

A single count supports this clone. This CDR3 reads CASSLSGRSGNTIYF. CDR3 nucleotides: TGTGCCAGCAGTTTATCAGGGAGATCTGGAAACACCATATATTTT. The J gene is TRBJ1-3, the V gene TRBV27; D remains unclear. The CDR3 contains 15 residues. V shed 0 bases and J shed 1 base, with 7 bases lying between them. CDR1 is MNHEY, CDR2 SMNVEV, per germline (reference sequence).

The rearrangement joins TRBV28 to TRBJ2-6; TRBD1 matches 12 bases. From germline, CDR1 is MDHEN and CDR2 SYDVKM. This CDR3 comprises 17 residues. Trimming cost V 6 bases and J 2 bases; bases outside gene matches: 5. CDR3 protein: CASSRGQGATGANVLTF. DNA of the CDR3: TGTGCCAGCAGCCGGGGACAGGGGGCGACTGGGGCCAACGTCCTGACTTTC.

The chain combines TRBV6-5 with TRBJ2-7; the match to TRBD1 covers 11 bases. This CDR3 has 14 residues. V was clipped by 8 bases and J by 6 bases; unmatched bases: 9. CDR1 and CDR2 (germline): MNHEY, SVGAGI. CDR3 coding DNA: TGTGCCAGCGGGGACAGGGGGGCTTTTGGCGAGCAGTACTTC. It specifies CASGDRGAFGEQYF.

This clone was picked up one time. The chain employs TRBV7-2 and TRBJ1-4; D perhaps matches TRBD1 (5 bases). The V end lost 0 bases, the J end lost 4 bases, and 15 bases lay between the germline ends. The CDR3 sequence is 17 residues long. In germline, CDR1 is SGHTA, CDR2 FQGNSA. CDR3 sequence reads: CASSLAPGASRNEKLFF. The CDR3 DNA follows: TGTGCCAGCAGCTTAGCCCCTGGGGCCAGCCGTAATGAAAAACTGTTTTTT.

The sample holds one count of this clone. The gene calls are TRBV18 and TRBJ1-2; TRBD1 agrees at 8 bases. The germline gives CDR1 KGHSH, CDR2 LQKENI. The length of the CDR3 is 14 residues. The ends lost 3 bases at V and 8 bases at J; junction bases unmatched: 8. CDR3 residues: CASSPTGAAKGYTF. CDR3 sequence (DNA): TGTGCCAGCTCACCGACAGGGGCGGCGAAAGGCTACACCTTC.

The rearrangement uses TRBV4-1 and TRBJ1-1; 8 positions match TRBD1. With V trimmed by 4 bases and J by 6 bases, 13 bases remained unmatched. The CDR3 has 16 amino acids. Per germline, CDR1 MGHRA and CDR2 YSYEKL. DNA for the CDR3: TGCGCCAGCAGCCCCCTCGGACAGGGCCCCCGTGCTGAAGCTTTCTTT. Protein: CASSPLGQGPRAEAFF.

In its sample, this clone was seen once. This chain joins TRBV2 and TRBJ1-2; TRBD1 matches at 8 bases. From germline, CDR1 is SNHLY and CDR2 FYNNEI. With V trimmed by 6 bases and J by 3 bases, 6 bases remained unmatched. The CDR3 sequence is 14 residues long. The CDR3 loop is CASRETGVHYGYTF. The CDR3 bases are TGTGCCAGCAGGGAGACAGGGGTGCACTATGGCTACACCTTC.

The rearrangement joins TRBV11-2 to TRBJ1-3, with D possibly TRBD1 on 5 matching bases. The CDR3 has 19 residues. The germline V gene encodes CDR1 SGHAT and CDR2 FQNNGV. Trimming stripped 6 bases from V and 1 base from J, with 25 bases between. The CDR3 sequence is CASSFNPRGKNKSGNTIYF. In DNA, the CDR3 is TGTGCCAGCAGTTTTAACCCGCGGGGCAAGAATAAGTCTGGAAACACCATATATTTT.

The count of this clone is one. This rearrangement joins TRBV9 to TRBJ2-7; 8 bases align to TRBD1. V gave up 4 bases and J gave up 5 bases; unmatched junction bases: 5. The CDR3 is made up of 13 amino acids. Germline V gene lookup returns CDR1 SGDLS and CDR2 YYNGEE. The CDR3 nucleotides are TGTGCCAGCAGCCCAGGGGGCATCGACGAGCAGTACTTC. As protein: CASSPGGIDEQYF.

The V and J genes are TRBV3-1 (or the pseudogene TRBV3-2) and TRBJ1-1, with 8 positions matching TRBD1. Germline V CDR1 and CDR2: LGHDT, YNNKEL (reference sequence). This CDR3 contains 14 residues. V shed 3 bases and J 6 bases; nucleotides not matched to a gene: 6. CDR3 nucleotides: TGTGCCAGCAGCCATACAGGGGGAGGGGCTGAAGCTTTCTTT. Protein sequence: CASSHTGGGAEAFF.

J is TRBJ2-2 and V is TRBV7-2; a weak D match, TRBD2 (6 bases). Germline-derived CDR1 and CDR2 are SGHTA and FQGNSA. The V end was cut by 4 bases, the J end by 2 bases, with 11 bases between. CDR3 length: 15 amino acids. The CDR3 region is CASSSSGRNTGELFF. The CDR3 nucleotides are TGTGCCAGCAGCTCCTCCGGGAGAAACACCGGGGAGCTGTTTTTT.

This clone was seen a handful of times. The V and J genes are TRBV4-3 and TRBJ1-1; TRBD1 matches at 7 bases. The germline V gene encodes CDR1 LGHNA and CDR2 YSLEER. The V gene end was trimmed by 0 bases and the J gene end by 6 bases; junction bases not matched to a gene: 7. CDR3 size: 15 residues. The CDR3 sequence: CASSQERTGRSEAFF. DNA for the CDR3: TGCGCCAGCAGCCAAGAACGGACAGGTCGGTCTGAAGCTTTCTTT.

This clone was recorded once. The chain links TRBV27 to TRBJ1-5, with D possibly TRBD1 on 6 matching bases. The CDR3 loop spans 14 amino acids. Germline CDR1 and CDR2: MNHEY and SMNVEV (reference sequence). V gave up 5 bases and J gave up 1 base, with 9 bases separating them. The CDR3 DNA reads TGTGCCAGCAGTATTACAGGGAGCAATCAGCCCCAGCATTTT. The encoded protein is CASSITGSNQPQHF.

The rearrangement links TRBV15 to TRBJ1-5; D uncertain. The CDR3 consists of 17 residues. Germline CDR1 is LNHNV and CDR2 is YYDKDF (reference sequence). V lost 1 base, J lost 4 bases, and 17 bases lay in between. The CDR3 nucleotides are TGTGCCACCAGCAGAGCGAGGAAAGGTGAACTTAATCAGCCCCAGCATTTT. It specifies CATSRARKGELNQPQHF.

The chain carries TRBV7-9 and TRBJ2-2; 10 bases match TRBD1. Germline V CDR1 and CDR2: SEHNR, FQNEAQ (reference sequence). CDR3 length: 15 residues. With 4 bases clipped from V and 4 bases from J, the junction kept 3 bases outside the gene matches. The CDR3 nucleotides are TGTGCCAGCAGCTCCAGGACAGGGGGCACCGGGGAGCTGTTTTTT. This sequence encodes CASSSRTGGTGELFF.

The chain employs TRBV7-3 and TRBJ1-1; D gene uncertain. Trimming cost V 1 base and J 1 base, with 7 bases left between them. The CDR3 has 14 amino acids. Per germline, CDR1 SGHTA and CDR2 FQGTGA. CDR3 bases: TGTGCCAGCAGCTTAAATGGAGAGAACACTGAAGCTTTCTTT. Amino acid sequence: CASSLNGENTEAFF.

The V gene is TRBV7-9, the J gene TRBJ2-2; TRBD2 matches 7 bases. V dropped 5 bases and J dropped 7; count of bases not matched to a gene: 7. CDR3 length: 14 amino acids. In germline, CDR1 is SEHNR, CDR2 FQNEAQ (reference sequence). This chain's CDR3 is CASSPTGGHGELFF. CDR3 DNA sequence: TGTGCCAGCAGCCCTACGGGGGGTCACGGGGAGCTGTTTTTT.

The chain recombines TRBV6-5 with TRBJ1-5; no clear D gene. The V gene lost 2 bases and the J gene lost 4 bases, with 9 bases spanning the gap. The CDR3 has 14 amino acids. Looked up from germline, CDR1 is MNHEY and CDR2 is SVGAGI. The CDR3 DNA sequence: TGTGCCAGCAGTTACGGTGTCAGTAATCAGCCCCAGCATTTT. Protein product: CASSYGVSNQPQHF.

This clone was found a few times. The chain employs TRBV27 and TRBJ1-5; 7 bases map to TRBD1. Germline CDR1 is MNHEY and CDR2 is SMNVEV (reference sequence). Trimming took 4 bases from V and 2 from J; bases not matched to a gene: 5. This CDR3 has 15 residues. The CDR3 sequence: CASSSGQVGNQPQHF. In DNA, the CDR3 is TGTGCCAGCAGTTCAGGACAGGTTGGCAATCAGCCCCAGCATTTT.

In this sample, this clone turned up once. The gene calls are TRBV19 and TRBJ1-1; TRBD1 is a possible D gene (5 bases). Germline CDR1 LNHDA, CDR2 SQIVND (reference sequence). The ends were cut back, 1 base at V and 1 base at J, with 22 bases in the middle. The CDR3 sequence is 19 residues long. In nucleotides, the CDR3 is TGTGCCAGTAGTATAGCCAGAGTCGGCAGTGACAGTTGGAACACTGAAGCTTTCTTT. Its translation: CASSIARVGSDSWNTEAFF.

The rearrangement uses TRBV7-2 and TRBJ2-5; possible D gene TRBD2, 5 bases. The CDR3 length is 15 residues. Per the germline V gene, CDR1 is SGHTA and CDR2 is FQGNSA. With 4 bases removed from V and 4 bases from J, the gap between germline ends came to 16 bases. The CDR3: CASSSAGPERETQYF. The CDR3 nucleotides read TGTGCCAGCAGCTCGGCGGGCCCCGAACGAGAGACCCAGTACTTC.